Listed below are T cell receptor beta chains from one sample, sequenced in a study of PD-1 blockade in classical Hodgkin lymphoma. TCRdb's copy holds only in-frame clones and misses some; the assay was immunoSEQ multiplex PCR. The sample yields fewer than 15,000 clones, roughly 86% seen once. Sequences were derived from peripheral blood mononuclear cells (PBMCs), sampled at baseline. The source is a human donor with classical Hodgkin lymphoma. Both conserved end residues are trimmed from each CDR3. Fields, in order: V gene, J gene, CDR3 protein.

TRBV13	TRBJ1-4	ASSSGTLNEKLF
TRBV7-4	TRBJ2-6	ASSLEERLQSRANVLT
TRBV4-2	TRBJ2-1	ASRPLGSGDEQF
TRBV15	TRBJ2-1	ATSYPTGGYNEQF
TRBV9	TRBJ1-3	ASSPGESGNTIY
TRBV9	TRBJ1-1	ASSVADGRVGTEAF
TRBV2	TRBJ1-5	ASSYTQGADQPQH
TRBV4-1	TRBJ1-3	ASSYTIRGQGNTIY
TRBV10-1	TRBJ1-1	ASSGSLNTEAF
TRBV2	TRBJ1-1	ASSPGQTQSLGAF
TRBV7-9	TRBJ1-3	ASISNSGNTIY
TRBV2	TRBJ2-2	ASSRDRGTGELF
TRBV30	TRBJ2-1	AWSTNRDEQF
TRBV11-2	TRBJ2-1	ASSSLRAGADEQF
TRBV10-3	TRBJ2-7	AIGNGLDYEQY
TRBV4-1	TRBJ2-7	ASSHYPGTSGNSYEQY
TRBV11-1	TRBJ1-6	ASSLEDRGSPLH
TRBV28	TRBJ2-1	ASSFNWLDNEQF
TRBV10-2	TRBJ1-2	ASSELGGRALSYGYT
TRBV2	TRBJ2-3	ASTRGGPSTDTQY
TRBV6-5	TRBJ2-7	ASSYSGQGIEQY
TRBV18	TRBJ2-1	ASSLQGNLYNEQF